Detailed here is one T cell receptor beta chain. The target antigen is unknown. The data derive from a study of beta chain features in type 1 diabetes. Study outcomes and limitations: For Type 1 diabetes patients, all four CD4+ subsets carried TCRB CDR3s that were moderately but significantly shorter. Cells expressing TCR highly could be over-represented by cDNA sequencing.

Investigators reverse transcribed all isolated RNA, so they sequenced expressed TCRB transcripts. The method was immunoSEQ multiplex PCR; TCRdb's version includes in-frame clones alone and lacks a portion of them. This table holds around 650,000 clones, roughly an eighth found once. All of the sorted populations showed purity greater than 95%. This CDR3 region has 16 residues. V was cut by 5 bases and J by 0 bases, with 11 bases left in between. Germline CDR1 is LNHNV and CDR2 is YYDKDF (reference sequence). The sample taken for sequencing was naive CD4+ T cells from blood. This TCR was recovered from a man aged 25-40 years with type 1 diabetes. V is TRBV15 and J is TRBJ2-6; D unclear. The CDR3 reads CATSSDGSSGANVLTF. CDR3 nucleotide sequence: TGTGCCACCAGCTCGGACGGAAGCTCTGGGGCCAACGTCCTGACTTTC.